This T cell receptor beta chain is from a study of neurological immune-mediated disorders. At the level of the study: About 90% of the roughly 34 multiple sclerosis patients had relapsing-remitting disease; 3 had secondary progressive. General study findings and limits: Expanded clones shared no identical CDR3 amino acid sequences across subjects, which suggested private TCR-beta repertoires in all groups.

Synthesis of cDNA was accomplished via 5'RACE employing 10-nucleotide random UMIs. One entry per CDR3 protein, called by TCRdb with MiXCR from the 5' RACE reads. The repertoire consists of about 35,000 distinct CDR3 sequences, with around 4% occurring once and the leading ten covering less than 2.5%. This clonotype was detected many times. Its antigen is still unknown. Per the germline V gene, CDR1 is DFQATT and CDR2 is SNEGSKA (reference sequence). The CDR3 is made up of 10 amino acids. Trimming took 3 bases from V and 10 from J, leaving 9 bases between them. This TCR was sampled from a man aged 25 to 40 with multiple sclerosis. The sample was PBMCs. The gene calls are TRBV20-1 and TRBJ1-1; D remains ambiguous. The CDR3, as DNA: TGCAGTGCTAGCCTTGGTGCAGCTTTCTTT. Protein product: CSASLGAAFF.